This TCR beta chain was recorded in a study of T cells in narcolepsy. Study overall: Healthy controls were enrolled alongside patients with narcolepsy type 1 or type 2.

The V gene's germline CDR1 is LNHDA and CDR2 SQIVND (reference sequence). V was pared by 11 bases and J by 3 bases, with 8 bases between. The CDR3 loop spans 10 amino acids. To note about this clone: Its antigen is not identified.

Overall study findings and caveats: Comparing one patient's CSF and blood CD4+ clonotypes highlighted HCRT- and TRIB2-specific autoreactive clonotypes. No autoreactive T cell clone sequences appeared in some memory CD4+ repertoires. Reportedly, autoreactive clonotypes were serially detected in patients' blood but not controls'.

Some clones are missing from TCRdb's copy, which holds only in-frame ones; the method was immunoSEQ multiplex PCR. The data show about 24,000 clones, around two thirds seen once. This sequence joins TRBV19 and TRBJ2-7; D is unclear. Sequenced sample: memory (CD45RA-) CD4+ T cells from blood. The source of this sequence is a human donor in good health. CDR3 nucleotides: TGTGCCGGCTATGACTACGAGCAGTACTTC. It is translated as CAGYDYEQYF.